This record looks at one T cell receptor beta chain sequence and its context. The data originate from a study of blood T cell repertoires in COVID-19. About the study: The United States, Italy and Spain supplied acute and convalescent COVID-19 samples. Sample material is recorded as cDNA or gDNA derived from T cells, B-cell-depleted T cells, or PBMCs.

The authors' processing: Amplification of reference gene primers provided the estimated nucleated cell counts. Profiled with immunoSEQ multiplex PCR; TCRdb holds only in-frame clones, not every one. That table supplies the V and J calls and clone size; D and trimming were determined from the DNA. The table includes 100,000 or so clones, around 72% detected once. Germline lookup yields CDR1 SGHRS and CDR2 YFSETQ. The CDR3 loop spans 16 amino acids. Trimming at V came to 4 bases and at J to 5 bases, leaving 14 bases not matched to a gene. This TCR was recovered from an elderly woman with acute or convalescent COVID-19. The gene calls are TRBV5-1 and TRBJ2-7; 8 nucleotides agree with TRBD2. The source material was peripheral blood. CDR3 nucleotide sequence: TGCGCCAGCAGCCCCCAACCGATTACTAGCGGCGACGAGCAGTACTTC. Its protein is CASSPQPITSGDEQYF. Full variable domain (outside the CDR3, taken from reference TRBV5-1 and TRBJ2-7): KAGVTQTPRYLIKTRGQQVTLSCSPISGHRSVSWYQQTPGQGLQFLFEYFSETQRNKGNFPGRFSGRQFSNSRSEMNVSTLELGDSALYLCASSPQPITSGDEQYFGPGTRLTVT.